This entry lists 21 T cell receptor beta chains sequenced from one sample in a study of blood T cell repertoires in COVID-19. Produced via immunoSEQ multiplex PCR; TCRdb's table is partial and in-frame only. Of around 57,000 clones listed, around nine tenths are singletons. Sample: peripheral blood. These receptors were taken from a woman aged 80 or over with active COVID-19.

V is TRBV19 and J is TRBJ1-5; 9 positions agree with TRBD1. J was trimmed by 6 bases and V by 5 bases; bases with no gene match: 2. Germline CDR1 and CDR2: LNHDA and SQIVND (reference sequence). The CDR3 is made up of 13 amino acids. The CDR3 protein is CASSGTGSQPQHF. The DNA of the CDR3 is TGTGCCAGTAGTGGGACAGGGAGTCAGCCCCAGCATTTT.

The J gene is TRBJ2-5, the V gene TRBV5-4; 7 bases are a match to TRBD2. The CDR3 totals 14 residues. CDR1 SGHNT and CDR2 YYREEE come from the germline V gene (reference sequence). After removal of 3 bases from V and 3 bases from J, the junction contained 5 bases not matched to a gene. This chain's CDR3 is CASSSGLAEETQYF. CDR3 sequence (DNA): TGTGCCAGCAGCTCGGGTCTAGCGGAAGAGACCCAGTACTTC.

CDR3 sequence reads: CSVTRGSGNTIYF. The CDR3 DNA follows: TGCAGCGTTACCAGGGGGTCAGGAAACACCATATATTTT. The chain is built from TRBV29-1 and TRBJ1-3; TRBD1 matches at 7 bases. CDR1 and CDR2 from the germline V gene are SQVTM and ANQGSEA. This CDR3 has 13 residues. V gave up 5 bases and J gave up 4 bases; unmatched junction bases: 5.

This clone appeared a single time. The chain recombines TRBV28 with TRBJ1-4; D not certain. Germline V gene sequence: CDR1 MDHEN, CDR2 SYDVKM. Between the trimmed V and J ends, which lost 6 bases and 5 bases, there was a span of 19 bases. The CDR3 has 16 amino acids. CDR3 nucleotide sequence: TGTGCCAGCAGACGGGCTCGTTCGGGGTTCAATGAAAAACTGTTTTTT. Its translation: CASRRARSGFNEKLFF.

The genes are TRBV7-2 and TRBJ2-1; 8 nucleotides match TRBD2. Germline V gives CDR1 SGHTA, CDR2 FQGNSA. The CDR3 extends over 15 amino acids. Germline trimming cut 5 bases from V and 4 bases from J; bases unmatched to any gene: 7. The DNA for the CDR3 is TGTGCCAGCAGCCCCAGCGGGGGCGTATACAATGAGCAGTTCTTC. Translating it yields CASSPSGGVYNEQFF.

The gene calls are TRBV21-1 and TRBJ2-2; the table's D gene call, TRBD2, was not cross checked with the DNA. TRBV21-1 is marked as a pseudogene. The CDR3 length is 12 residues. The CDR3 DNA reads TGTGCCAGCAGCCGCGAGGCCGGGGAGCTGTTTTTT. This codes for CASSREAGELFF.

The V and J genes are TRBV10-3 and TRBJ2-7; 10 bases align to TRBD1. V lost 0 bases to trimming and J lost 8 bases; unmatched junction nucleotides: 4. The CDR3 length is 14 residues. The germline V gene encodes CDR1 ENHRY and CDR2 SYGVKD. The CDR3 loop reads CAISESGQGWQQYF. In nucleotides, the CDR3 is TGTGCCATCAGTGAGTCGGGACAGGGGTGGCAGCAGTACTTC.

The chain has TRBV9 and TRBJ1-2; D gene ambiguous. The V and J ends lost 5 bases and 4 bases respectively, with 18 bases between them. The CDR3 loop spans 15 amino acids. Germline CDR1 is SGDLS and CDR2 is YYNGEE. The CDR3 sequence: CASSPLLTGVYGYTF. CDR3 nucleotide sequence: TGTGCCAGCAGTCCTCTCCTTACCGGGGTCTATGGCTACACCTTC. Full variable domain (missing parts from reference TRBV9 and TRBJ1-2): DSGVTQTPKHLITATGQRVTLRCSPRSGDLSVYWYQQSLDQGLQFLIQYYNGEERAKGNILERFSAQQFPDLHSELNLSSLELGDSALYFCASSPLLTGVYGYTFGSGTRLTVV.

CDR3 residues: CAIRADNLNTEAFF. For the CDR3, the DNA is TGTGCCATCAGGGCGGACAACCTGAACACTGAAGCTTTCTTT. The chain joins TRBV10-3 to TRBJ1-1; TRBD1 is a possible D gene (5 bases). The CDR3 length is 14 residues. CDR1 is ENHRY and CDR2 is SYGVKD in the germline V gene. With 6 bases removed from V and 0 bases from J, the gap between germline ends came to 11 bases.

This clone has a single count. V gene TRBV4-1 combines with J gene TRBJ2-1, with 14 bases aligning to TRBD2. Germline V gene sequence: CDR1 MGHRA, CDR2 YSYEKL. The CDR3 is made up of 18 amino acids. The V gene end was trimmed by 3 bases and the J gene end by 4 bases; junction bases not matched to a gene: 8. As DNA, the CDR3 is TGCGCCAGCAGCCAGCTGGGACTAGCGGGGGACGGGTACAATGAGCAGTTCTTC. Translation gives CASSQLGLAGDGYNEQFF.

In its sample, this clone was seen once. The chain is built from TRBV9 and TRBJ1-1, with TRBD1 matching 10 bases. The V gene's germline CDR1 is SGDLS and CDR2 YYNGEE. The V segment lost 5 bases and the J segment 4 bases; nucleotides outside the gene matches: 2. The CDR3 sequence is 13 residues long. This CDR3 reads CASRRQGATEAFF. CDR3 sequence (DNA): TGTGCCAGCAGGCGACAGGGGGCCACTGAAGCTTTCTTT.

This clone is medium-sized (0.01 to 0.1%) in the sample. This chain connects TRBV7-6 to TRBJ2-3; 12 nucleotides align to TRBD2. Germline values: CDR1 SGHVS, CDR2 FNYEAQ. The V and J ends lost 5 bases and 1 base, in that order; junction bases with no gene match: 4. The CDR3 is made up of 16 amino acids. In nucleotides, the CDR3 is TGTGCCAGCAGCCTTCGACTAGCGGGGGGCACAGATACGCAGTATTTT. Translated: CASSLRLAGGTDTQYF.

With respect to this clone: The junction does not match germline at one end; this may be a read error. The chain uses TRBV3-1 (or the pseudogene TRBV3-2) and TRBJ2-3; 15 bases are a match to TRBD2. The CDR3 covers 13 residues. Germline-derived CDR1 and CDR2 are LGHDT and YNNKEL (reference sequence). The CDR3 region is CASSQGTSGGVGF. CDR3 DNA: TGTGCCAGCAGCCAAGGGACTAGCGGGGGGGTCGGATTT.

This sequence joins TRBV4-3 and TRBJ1-2; 12 positions match TRBD1. CDR3 length equals 15 residues. CDR1 is LGHNA and CDR2 is YSLEER in the germline V gene. With 0 bases clipped from V and 8 bases from J, the junction kept 4 bases outside the gene matches. The CDR3 protein is CASSQEGQGARGYTF. For the CDR3, the DNA is TGCGCCAGCAGCCAAGAGGGACAGGGGGCGCGGGGCTACACCTTC.

The CDR3 loop reads CASSVTGFSGNTIYF. The CDR3 bases are TGTGCCAGCAGCGTTACAGGGTTCTCTGGAAACACCATATATTTT. J is TRBJ1-3 and V is TRBV9; D might be TRBD1 (6 bases). CDR1 is SGDLS and CDR2 is YYNGEE in the germline V gene. V lost 2 bases, J lost 0 bases, and 9 bases lay in between. This CDR3 contains 15 residues.

This chain uses TRBV7-2 with TRBJ1-2; D might be TRBD1 (5 bases). V was cut by 4 bases and J by 7 bases, with 13 bases left in between. The CDR3 loop spans 13 amino acids. The germline V gene has CDR1 SGHTA and CDR2 FQGNSA. CDR3 in amino acids: CASSSTREAGYTF. For the CDR3, the DNA is TGTGCCAGCAGCTCGACCAGGGAGGCTGGCTACACCTTC.

V and J are TRBV7-8 and TRBJ2-1, with 8 bases matching TRBD1. The CDR3 is 17 residues long. CDR1 is SGHVS, CDR2 FQNEAQ, per germline. V shed 1 base and J 0 bases; nucleotides not matched to a gene: 5. The CDR3 here is CASSLVKGQGSYNEQFF. CDR3 sequence (DNA): TGTGCCAGCAGCTTAGTCAAAGGACAGGGCTCCTACAATGAGCAGTTCTTC.

The V gene is TRBV2, the J gene TRBJ1-4, with D maybe TRBD1 (5 bases). Trimming left V 7 bases short and J 15 bases short, with 15 bases between. Germline assignment: CDR1 SNHLY and CDR2 FYNNEI. The CDR3 contains 11 residues. The CDR3 DNA reads as TGTGCCAGCAATTTCCGGGCAGGGTTGTTTTTT. Protein: CASNFRAGLFF.

V gene TRBV7-9 combines with J gene TRBJ1-2; 7 bases match TRBD1. Per germline, CDR1 SEHNR and CDR2 FQNEAQ (reference sequence). The ends lost 8 bases at V and 6 bases at J; junction bases unmatched: 9. This CDR3 has 13 amino acids. This CDR3 reads CASRQGLQHGYTF. CDR3 nucleotides: TGTGCCAGCCGACAGGGTCTCCAACATGGCTACACCTTC. The whole variable domain, remainder taken from reference TRBV7-9 and TRBJ1-2, is DTGVSQNPRHKITKRGQNVTFRCDPISEHNRLYWYRQTLGQGPEFLTYFQNEAQLEKSRLLSDRFSAERPKGSFSTLEIQRTEQGDSAMYLCASRQGLQHGYTFGSGTRLTVV.

This sequence joins TRBV5-6 and TRBJ1-4; D gene unclear. The V end was cut by 3 bases, the J end by 8 bases, with 8 bases between. Germline V lookup: CDR1 SGHDT, CDR2 YYEEEE. The CDR3 is 12 amino acids. The chain's CDR3 is CASSSPREKLFF. CDR3 nucleotide sequence: TGTGCCAGCAGCTCCCCCAGAGAAAAACTGTTTTTT.

The chain joins TRBV18 to TRBJ2-7; TRBD1 aligns across 11 bases. With 3 bases clipped from V and 1 base from J, the junction kept 8 bases outside the gene matches. Germline V gene data show CDR1 as KGHSH and CDR2 as LQKENI. This CDR3 region has 17 residues. In DNA, the CDR3 is TGTGCCAGCTCACCTTTAGGACAGGGGGCTGAATCCTACGAGCAGTACTTC. This sequence encodes CASSPLGQGAESYEQYF.